Sequencing of this T cell receptor (beta chain) was carried out in a study of T cell responses to AZD1222 COVID-19 vaccine. Study-wide context: Second-dose intervals near 4 or 12 weeks were combined.

About this clone: What it recognizes is unknown.

General study results and limits: The donor group comprised mostly white British people and more females; the analysis possibly underestimated clonal diversity.

Profiled with immunoSEQ multiplex PCR; TCRdb holds only in-frame clones, not every one. The sample consists of about 130,000 clones, roughly 93% of them appearing once. Germline-derived CDR1 and CDR2 are MNHEY and SVGAGI. The CDR3 has 13 amino acids. The V end was cut by 6 bases, the J end by 0 bases, with 8 bases between. The sequenced sample was peripheral blood, obtained on day 0 of AZD1222 vaccination. The sequence was collected from an adult in good health. V and J are TRBV6-5 and TRBJ1-1; D ambiguous. CDR3 loop: CASRPTLNTEAFF. DNA of the CDR3: TGTGCCAGCAGACCGACTCTGAACACTGAAGCTTTCTTT.